The 27 T cell receptor beta chains given below trace back to one sample, sequenced in a study of blood T cell repertoires in COVID-19. Only in-frame clones appear in the TCRdb table, and some are missing; sequencing was by immunoSEQ multiplex PCR. Of some 72,000 clones listed, roughly 86% are singletons. The specimen was peripheral blood. The receptors here all came from a man aged 45 to 65 with active or convalescent COVID-19.

V and J are TRBV2 and TRBJ2-7; D is possibly TRBD2 (6 bases). Germline V lookup: CDR1 SNHLY, CDR2 FYNNEI. The CDR3 has 15 residues. V was pared by 2 bases and J by 2 bases, with 13 bases between. The CDR3 loop is CASSERRDLAYEQYV. Here the CDR3 DNA reads TGTGCCAGCAGTGAAAGGAGGGATCTGGCCTACGAGCAGTACGTC.

This chain joins TRBV4-3 and TRBJ2-3; unclear D gene. This CDR3 is 14 amino acids long. Germline V gives CDR1 LGHNA, CDR2 YSLEER. V was cut by 2 bases and J by 1 base, with 7 bases left in between. The CDR3 here is CASSQQTGTDTQYF. As DNA, the CDR3 is TGCGCCAGCAGCCAACAGACTGGCACAGATACGCAGTATTTT.

J is TRBJ2-7 and V is TRBV28; TRBD1 agrees at 8 bases. Germline CDR1 MDHEN, CDR2 SYDVKM. V shed 6 bases and J 2 bases; nucleotides not matched to a gene: 9. This CDR3 comprises 15 residues. CDR3 protein: CASSNIQGVPYEQYV. DNA for the CDR3: TGTGCCAGCAGCAACATACAGGGGGTCCCCTACGAGCAGTACGTC.

This chain links TRBV6-5 with TRBJ2-3, with 9 bases fitting TRBD2. The germline V gene has CDR1 MNHEY and CDR2 SVGAGI. The length of the CDR3 is 14 residues. With V trimmed by 2 bases and J by 4 bases, 1 base remained unmatched. The CDR3 nucleotides read TGTGCCAGCAGTTACGGACTAGCGCCAGATACGCAGTATTTT. Encoded protein: CASSYGLAPDTQYF.

The gene calls are TRBV10-3 and TRBJ1-2; possibly TRBD1 for D (6 bases). Germline V gives CDR1 ENHRY, CDR2 SYGVKD. CDR3 length: 16 residues. Between the trimmed V and J ends, which lost 0 bases and 5 bases, there was a span of 16 bases. The CDR3 loop is CAISESPGPGDYGYTF. The CDR3 nucleotides read TGTGCCATCAGTGAGTCCCCGGGGCCAGGGGATTATGGCTACACCTTC.

The genes are TRBV7-9 and TRBJ1-5; D is uncertain. The CDR3 runs 14 residues. V gave up 5 bases and J gave up 1 base, with 9 bases separating them. Germline values: CDR1 SEHNR, CDR2 FQNEAQ (reference sequence). This CDR3 is CASSLESSNQPQHF. In DNA form, the CDR3 reads TGTGCCAGCAGCCTGGAGAGCAGCAATCAGCCCCAGCATTTT.

The rearrangement joins TRBV21-1 to TRBJ1-2; the DNA was not used to check the table's D call, TRBD1. TRBV21-1 is designated a pseudogene. There are 14 residues in the CDR3. CDR3 region: CASRNRDRVCGYTF. Here the CDR3 DNA reads TGTGCCAGCAGAAACCGGGACAGGGTTTGTGGCTACACCTTC.

The rearrangement uses TRBV6-2 or TRBV6-3 and TRBJ2-1; 7 nucleotides agree with TRBD2. The CDR3 has 16 amino acids. Germline V gene data show CDR1 as MNHEY and CDR2 as SVGEGT. Losses at the gene ends were 0 bases for V and 3 bases for J; bases not matched to a gene: 5. CDR3 sequence: CASSYSIQRGYNEQFF. CDR3 nucleotide sequence: TGTGCCAGCAGTTACTCGATCCAGCGGGGCTACAATGAGCAGTTCTTC.

This CDR3 reads CASRTGAGRPQHF. The CDR3 DNA sequence: TGTGCCAGTCGGACAGGGGCGGGAAGGCCCCAGCATTTT. The chain has TRBV6-5 and TRBJ1-5, with TRBD1 matching 9 bases. CDR3 length: 13 residues. CDR1 is MNHEY, CDR2 SVGAGI, per germline. V lost 9 bases to trimming and J lost 9 bases; unmatched junction nucleotides: 9.

CDR3 loop: CASSHDREWPLYTF. The DNA of the CDR3 is TGTGCCAGCAGCCACGACAGGGAGTGGCCGCTCTACACCTTC. This chain links TRBV6-6 with TRBJ1-2; 7 bases match TRBD1. Germline CDR1 and CDR2: MNHNY and SVGAGI (reference sequence). This CDR3 is 14 amino acids long. The V gene end was trimmed by 6 bases and the J gene end by 10 bases; junction bases not matched to a gene: 14.

The chain is built from TRBV5-5 and TRBJ2-5, with TRBD2 matching 9 bases. The germline gives CDR1 SGHKS, CDR2 YYEKEE (reference sequence). The CDR3 spans 18 residues. Losses at the gene ends were 0 bases for V and 1 base for J; bases not matched to a gene: 10. CDR3: CASSLAGVLAGSQETQYF. The CDR3 DNA sequence: TGTGCCAGCAGCTTGGCCGGGGTGCTAGCGGGGAGCCAAGAGACCCAGTACTTC.

In DNA form, the CDR3 reads TGTGCCAGCAGCTTAGGTGGCAGGGGATTTGAGACCCAGTACTTC. As protein: CASSLGGRGFETQYF. The chain employs TRBV7-2 and TRBJ2-5, with D possibly TRBD1 on 6 matching bases. Germline V lookup: CDR1 SGHTA, CDR2 FQGNSA. V was cut by 1 base and J by 5 bases, with 14 bases left in between. This CDR3 is 15 amino acids long.

The rearrangement uses TRBV27 and TRBJ2-1, with TRBD1 matching over 11 bases. Germline-derived CDR1 and CDR2 are MNHEY and SMNVEV (reference sequence). Losses at the gene ends were 6 bases for V and 7 bases for J; bases not matched to a gene: 5. This CDR3 region has 14 residues. Written as DNA, the CDR3 is TGTGCCAGCAGAACGGGACAGGGGGGGAATGAGCAGTTCTTC. Protein: CASRTGQGGNEQFF.

This clone was observed once. This rearrangement joins TRBV15 to TRBJ2-3; TRBD2 matches 9 bases. The CDR3 covers 16 residues. Trimming took 5 bases from V and 1 from J; bases not matched to a gene: 7. Germline loops: CDR1 LNHNV, CDR2 YYDKDF (reference sequence). The chain's CDR3 is CATSLKKRGGTDTQYF. CDR3 nucleotides: TGTGCCACCAGCCTCAAGAAGCGGGGGGGCACAGATACGCAGTATTTT. Using reference TRBV15 and TRBJ2-3 for the parts outside the CDR3, the full variable domain is DAMVIQNPRYQVTQFGKPVTLSCSQTLNHNVMYWYQQKSSQAPKLLFHYYDKDFNNEADTPDNFQSRRPNTSFCFLDIRSPGLGDTAMYLCATSLKKRGGTDTQYFGPGTRLTVL.

The J gene is TRBJ2-7, the V gene TRBV29-1, with D possibly being TRBD1 (5 bases). Germline CDR1 is SQVTM and CDR2 is ANQGSEA. This CDR3 has 13 amino acids. V lost 0 bases and J lost 3, with 9 bases in between. Here the CDR3 DNA reads TGCAGCGTTGAAGAATGGCAGGGCTACGAGCAGTACTTC. This translates into CSVEEWQGYEQYF.

V is TRBV10-2 and J is TRBJ1-2; D might be TRBD1 (6 bases). The CDR3 length is 14 residues. The ends were cut back, 7 bases at V and 1 base at J, with 13 bases in the middle. The V gene's germline CDR1 is WSHSY and CDR2 SAAADI. For the CDR3, the DNA is TGCGCCAGCAACACCGGACAGCTTAACTATGGCTACACCTTC. Translated: CASNTGQLNYGYTF.

The rearrangement joins TRBV11-2 to TRBJ1-2, with TRBD1 as a possible D gene (5 bases). The germline gives CDR1 SGHAT, CDR2 FQNNGV. V lost 0 bases, J lost 4 bases, and 6 bases lay in between. The CDR3 contains 13 residues. The CDR3 sequence is CASSLEGLYGYTF. DNA of the CDR3: TGTGCCAGCAGCTTAGAGGGGCTCTATGGCTACACCTTC.

The J gene is TRBJ1-2, the V gene TRBV4-1; 8 bases map to TRBD1. This CDR3 has 14 amino acids. J lost 5 bases, V lost 0 bases, and 2 bases had no gene match. The germline V gene has CDR1 MGHRA and CDR2 YSYEKL. CDR3 loop: CASSQEQGGYGYTF. For the CDR3, the DNA is TGCGCCAGCAGCCAAGAACAGGGGGGGTATGGCTACACCTTC.

The chain joins TRBV27 to TRBJ2-5; 8 nucleotides line up with TRBD2. The CDR3 contains 11 residues. J lost 9 bases, V lost 7 bases, and 4 bases had no gene match. Germline CDR1 reads MNHEY; CDR2 reads SMNVEV (reference sequence). In DNA form, the CDR3 reads TGTGCCAGCACCTCGGGGGGGGCCCAGTACTTC. It encodes CASTSGGAQYF.

The genes are TRBV27 and TRBJ1-5; possibly TRBD1 for D (6 bases). Germline CDR1 is MNHEY and CDR2 is SMNVEV (reference sequence). The length of the CDR3 is 12 residues. Trimming shortened V by 6 bases and J by 6 bases, and 9 bases separated the two germline ends. For the CDR3, the DNA is TGTGCCAGCAGACAGGGCTCTCAGCCCCAGCATTTT. Its translation is CASRQGSQPQHF.

The V and J genes are TRBV19 and TRBJ2-5; 8 bases align to TRBD1. In germline, CDR1 is LNHDA, CDR2 SQIVND (reference sequence). CDR3 size: 15 residues. V shed 6 bases and J 7 bases; nucleotides not matched to a gene: 13. CDR3 coding DNA: TGTGCCAGTAGCTCAGGACAGGGAAACCCCAGGACCCAGTACTTC. This gives the protein CASSSGQGNPRTQYF.

This chain connects TRBV11-2 to TRBJ2-5, with 14 bases that match TRBD2. The CDR3 runs 16 residues. J was trimmed by 5 bases and V by 7 bases; bases with no gene match: 9. Germline CDR1 is SGHAT and CDR2 is FQNNGV. The CDR3 DNA is TGTGCCAGCACAATGGTGACTAGCGGGGGGGATGAGACCCAGTACTTC. Its protein product is CASTMVTSGGDETQYF.

The chain joins TRBV12-5 to TRBJ2-7; D may be TRBD1 (6 bases). This CDR3 contains 15 residues. Germline CDR1 and CDR2: LGHNT and FRNRAP. Between the trimmed V and J ends, which lost 1 base and 5 bases, there was a span of 15 bases. The CDR3 DNA reads as TGTGCTAGTGGTTTGGCGCTGCCGGCAGGGGACGAGCAGTACGTC. Its protein product is CASGLALPAGDEQYV.

Written as DNA, the CDR3 is TGTGCCAGCAGCCAACTAGGGACAGAAATTAACTATGGCTACACCTTC. It translates to CASSQLGTEINYGYTF. The chain is built from TRBV3-1 (or the pseudogene TRBV3-2) and TRBJ1-2; 7 bases match TRBD1. Per germline, CDR1 LGHDT and CDR2 YNNKEL (reference sequence). V dropped 2 bases and J dropped 1; count of bases not matched to a gene: 7. This CDR3 spans 16 amino acids.

In nucleotides, the CDR3 is TGCGCCAGCAGCCAAGGGACACAGAACACTGAAGCTTTCTTT. It codes for CASSQGTQNTEAFF. The gene calls are TRBV5-1 and TRBJ1-1; possibly TRBD1 for D (6 bases). The V gene's germline CDR1 is SGHRS and CDR2 YFSETQ. Trimming took off 4 bases at V and 1 base at J, with 11 bases between the two ends. The CDR3 covers 14 residues.

The rearrangement joins TRBV7-2 to TRBJ2-7, with 10 bases aligning to TRBD1. V trimming: 7 bases; J trimming: 3 bases; junction bases outside the gene matches: 3. Per the germline V gene, CDR1 is SGHTA and CDR2 is FQGNSA. CDR3 length: 13 amino acids. Here the CDR3 reads CASKTGGDYEQYF. As DNA, the CDR3 is TGTGCCAGCAAGACAGGGGGCGACTACGAGCAGTACTTC.

The genes are TRBV11-2 and TRBJ2-3, with 10 bases that match TRBD2. V was clipped by 5 bases and J by 2 bases; unmatched bases: 7. The CDR3 is 16 residues long. CDR1 SGHAT and CDR2 FQNNGV come from the germline V gene. CDR3 protein: CASSLRLAGATDTQYF. CDR3 nucleotide sequence: TGTGCCAGCAGCCTGCGGCTAGCGGGGGCCACAGATACGCAGTATTTT.